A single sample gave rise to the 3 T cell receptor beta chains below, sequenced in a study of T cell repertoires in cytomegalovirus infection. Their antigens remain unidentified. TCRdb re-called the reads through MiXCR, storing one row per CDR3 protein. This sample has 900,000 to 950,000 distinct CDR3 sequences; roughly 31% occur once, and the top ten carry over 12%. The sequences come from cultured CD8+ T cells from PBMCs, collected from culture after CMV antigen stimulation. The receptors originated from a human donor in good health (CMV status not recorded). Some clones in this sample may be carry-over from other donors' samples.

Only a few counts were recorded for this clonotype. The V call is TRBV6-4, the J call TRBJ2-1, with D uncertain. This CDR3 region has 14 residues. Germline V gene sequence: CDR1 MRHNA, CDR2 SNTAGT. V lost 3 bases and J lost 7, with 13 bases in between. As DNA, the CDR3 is TGTGCCAGCAGTGATGTTTCGACGGGTAATGAGCAGTTCTTC. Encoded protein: CASSDVSTGNEQFF.

CDR3 bases: TGTGCCAGCAGCCGAGTGGGGTCTAGGGGTGAGCAGTTCTTC. This codes for CASSRVGSRGEQFF. The chain has TRBV7-9 and TRBJ2-1; tentatively, D is TRBD1 (5 bases). CDR1 and CDR2 from the germline V gene are SEHNR and FQNEAQ (reference sequence). Trimming took off 5 bases at V and 9 bases at J, with 17 bases between the two ends. The CDR3 covers 14 residues.

CDR3 sequence: CASWGLAGGRDEQFF. CDR3 coding DNA: TGTGCCAGCTGGGGACTAGCGGGGGGGAGGGATGAGCAGTTCTTC. V is TRBV12-3 or TRBV12-4 and J is TRBJ2-1, with 16 bases lining up with TRBD2. The CDR3 has 15 residues. J gave up 8 bases and V 8 bases, and 6 bases lay outside the gene matches.